The 30 T cell receptor beta chains listed next were all sequenced from one sample in a study of blood T cell repertoires in COVID-19. Sequencing used immunoSEQ multiplex PCR; TCRdb keeps in-frame clones, though not all of them. The sample includes fewer than 200,000 clones, 83% of them seen just once. Material: peripheral blood. These receptors were collected from a woman in her seventies with COVID-19, enrolled during active disease.

The chain has TRBV30 and TRBJ1-1, with 7 bases matching TRBD1. Germline assignment: CDR1 GTSNPN and CDR2 SVGIG (reference sequence). The CDR3 has 13 amino acids. J lost 8 bases, V lost 3 bases, and 9 bases had no gene match. CDR3 sequence (DNA): TGTGCCTGGAGGATACAGGGGCGCCGGGAAGCTTTCTTT. Its protein is CAWRIQGRREAFF.

V gene TRBV30 combines with J gene TRBJ1-1; TRBD1 matches 7 bases. Germline loops: CDR1 GTSNPN, CDR2 SVGIG (reference sequence). Trimming took 5 bases from V and 1 from J; bases not matched to a gene: 7. CDR3 length equals 14 residues. In DNA, the CDR3 is TGTGCCTGGGGTAGGGGGCGGAAGAACACTGAAGCTTTCTTT. Translating gives CAWGRGRKNTEAFF. The full variable domain, with the rest looked up from reference TRBV30 and TRBJ1-1, is SQTIHQWPATLVQPVGSPLSLECTVEGTSNPNLYWYRQAAGRGLQLLFYSVGIGQISSEVPQNLSASRPQDRQFILSSKKLLLSDSGFYLCAWGRGRKNTEAFFGQGTRLTVV.

The V and J genes are TRBV5-1 and TRBJ2-1; D gene uncertain. This CDR3 spans 13 amino acids. Germline V gene lookup returns CDR1 SGHRS and CDR2 YFSETQ. V gave up 0 bases and J gave up 5 bases, with 6 bases separating them. DNA of the CDR3: TGCGCCAGCAGCTTGGCCCCAGACAATGAGCAGTTCTTC. The encoded protein is CASSLAPDNEQFF. The variable domain in full, with the rest retrieved from reference TRBV5-1 and TRBJ2-1, is KAGVTQTPRYLIKTRGQQVTLSCSPISGHRSVSWYQQTPGQGLQFLFEYFSETQRNKGNFPGRFSGRQFSNSRSEMNVSTLELGDSALYLCASSLAPDNEQFFGPGTRLTVL.

The V and J genes are TRBV30 and TRBJ1-2; D call uncertain. With 5 bases removed from V and 8 bases from J, the gap between germline ends came to 15 bases. The CDR3 runs 12 residues. From germline, CDR1 is GTSNPN and CDR2 SVGIG (reference sequence). The DNA of the CDR3 is TGTGCCTGGGAGGAGGGAAAGGAAGGCTACACCTTC. Translation: CAWEEGKEGYTF.

The chain combines TRBV19 with TRBJ1-2; tentative D call: TRBD1 (5 bases). Germline lookup yields CDR1 LNHDA and CDR2 SQIVND (reference sequence). CDR3 length: 15 residues. The V end was cut by 8 bases, the J end by 0 bases, with 16 bases between. CDR3 residues: CASRHRLRTNYGYTF. The CDR3 DNA follows: TGTGCCAGTCGGCACAGGCTAAGAACTAACTATGGCTACACCTTC.

The chain links TRBV24-1 to TRBJ2-5, with D perhaps matching TRBD2 (6 bases). CDR3 length equals 16 residues. Per the germline V gene, CDR1 is KGHDR and CDR2 is SFDVKD. Deletions cut 5 bases from V and 4 bases from J, with 19 bases between. The DNA of the CDR3 is TGTGCCACCAGTGTCTTCCAGGCGGGAAGAGGAGAGACCCAGTACTTC. Translation gives CATSVFQAGRGETQYF.

This clone was seen a single time. The chain joins TRBV29-1 to TRBJ2-3; TRBD2 aligns across 14 bases. Looked up from germline, CDR1 is SQVTM and CDR2 is ANQGSEA. With 5 bases clipped from V and 0 bases from J, the junction kept 4 bases outside the gene matches. The CDR3 extends over 16 amino acids. The CDR3: CSVRLAGGASTDTQYF. In nucleotides, the CDR3 is TGCAGCGTTAGACTAGCGGGAGGGGCTAGCACAGATACGCAGTATTTT.

The chain is built from TRBV5-4 and TRBJ1-4; 10 nucleotides agree with TRBD1. The trim removed 4 bases at V and 2 bases at J, leaving 8 bases unmatched. Per the germline V gene, CDR1 is SGHNT and CDR2 is YYREEE (reference sequence). The length of the CDR3 is 17 residues. The CDR3 spells CASSLGQGYGTNEKLFF. CDR3 nucleotide sequence: TGTGCCAGCAGCCTGGGACAGGGGTACGGCACTAATGAAAAACTGTTTTTT.

This clone has just one count. This chain joins TRBV7-9 and TRBJ1-5, with 7 bases lining up with TRBD1. Trimming at V came to 4 bases and at J to 7 bases, leaving 7 bases not matched to a gene. Germline V CDR1 and CDR2: SEHNR, FQNEAQ (reference sequence). This CDR3 region has 14 residues. CDR3 residues: CASSYEGAKQPQHF. CDR3 DNA: TGTGCCAGCAGCTACGAGGGGGCCAAGCAGCCCCAGCATTTT.

There are many counts of this clone. The CDR3 region has the DNA TGTGCCAGCAGTTTGAGGTTAGCGGATACGCAGTATTTT. It specifies CASSLRLADTQYF. The rearrangement joins TRBV27 to TRBJ2-3; D may be TRBD2 (5 bases). The V end lost 3 bases, the J end lost 6 bases, and 10 bases lay between the germline ends. From germline, CDR1 is MNHEY and CDR2 SMNVEV (reference sequence). The CDR3 runs 13 residues.

This clone was seen only a few times. The chain couples TRBV2 to TRBJ1-6; the match to TRBD1 covers 9 bases. CDR1 and CDR2 (germline): SNHLY, FYNNEI. V lost 7 bases to trimming and J lost 6 bases; unmatched junction nucleotides: 7. This CDR3 is 15 amino acids long. In DNA, the CDR3 is TGTGCCAGCAATTCGGGGGGACAGGGTAATTCACCCCTCCACTTT. It specifies CASNSGGQGNSPLHF.

This chain joins TRBV5-1 and TRBJ2-5; TRBD2 matches 8 bases. The V and J ends lost 4 bases and 3 bases, in that order; junction bases with no gene match: 8. There are 15 residues in the CDR3. Germline V CDR1 and CDR2: SGHRS, YFSETQ. The CDR3, as DNA: TGCGCCAGCAGCCTGGCGGCGGGGGGAAAAGAGACCCAGTACTTC. Amino acids: CASSLAAGGKETQYF.

Points on this clone: This specimen includes other DNA sequences encoding the same CDR3. CDR3 bases: TGTGCCAGCAGCCAAGGAGGGCAGCCCCAGCATTTT. Translating it yields CASSQGGQPQHF. The chain recombines TRBV3-1 (or the pseudogene TRBV3-2) with TRBJ1-5; D unclear. Germline CDR1 LGHDT, CDR2 YNNKEL (reference sequence). V lost 1 base and J 7 bases, leaving 5 bases between the germline ends. The CDR3 totals 12 residues.

The chain uses TRBV5-4 and TRBJ2-2; TRBD1 agrees at 10 bases. This CDR3 is 17 amino acids long. The germline V gene has CDR1 SGHNT and CDR2 YYREEE (reference sequence). Germline trimming cut 7 bases from V and 0 bases from J; bases unmatched to any gene: 9. CDR3 sequence (DNA): TGTGCCAGCCAGACAGGGGGCGGCCTCGCGAACACCGGGGAGCTGTTTTTT. Protein product: CASQTGGGLANTGELFF.

The V call is TRBV7-6, the J call TRBJ2-3; 13 nucleotides align to TRBD2. CDR3 length: 19 residues. Germline V lookup: CDR1 SGHVS, CDR2 FNYEAQ. Trimming cost V 3 bases and J 0 bases; bases outside gene matches: 9. Here the CDR3 DNA reads TGTGCCAGCAGCTTCCTATCCGGGACTAGCGGGACGAGCACAGATACGCAGTATTTT. Residues: CASSFLSGTSGTSTDTQYF.

Written as DNA, the CDR3 is TGTGCCAGCAGTCCCTCGGGGGGCTATGGCTACACCTTC. Translated: CASSPSGGYGYTF. The V gene is TRBV6-5, the J gene TRBJ1-2, with D possibly being TRBD1 (5 bases). The length of the CDR3 is 13 residues. The V end was cut by 5 bases, the J end by 4 bases, with 11 bases between. Germline V gene lookup returns CDR1 MNHEY and CDR2 SVGAGI.

The genes are TRBV4-1 and TRBJ1-2; 9 bases are shared with TRBD1. V gave up 3 bases and J gave up 7 bases; unmatched junction bases: 6. The germline CDR1 and CDR2 sequences are MGHRA and YSYEKL. The length of the CDR3 is 14 residues. Here the CDR3 DNA reads TGCGCCAGCAGCCAGGGTGACAGGGGGGGTGGCTACACCTTC. This codes for CASSQGDRGGGYTF.

This clone was picked up one time. The CDR3 DNA reads TGTGCCAGCTCACCCCCGGGACAGGGCTCCAATGAGCAGTTCTTC. Its translation: CASSPPGQGSNEQFF. The chain combines TRBV18 with TRBJ2-1; 9 nucleotides match TRBD1. The V gene's germline CDR1 is KGHSH and CDR2 LQKENI. The CDR3 sequence is 15 residues long. The V and J ends lost 3 bases and 6 bases, in that order; junction bases with no gene match: 6.

The chain is built from TRBV7-9 and TRBJ1-2; D might be TRBD1 (6 bases). CDR3 length equals 16 residues. V lost 2 bases and J lost 0, with 13 bases in between. Germline lookup yields CDR1 SEHNR and CDR2 FQNEAQ (reference sequence). The CDR3 is CASSLPSGTSNYGYTF. The CDR3 coding sequence is TGTGCCAGCAGCTTACCCTCCGGGACATCTAACTATGGCTACACCTTC.

This chain links TRBV27 with TRBJ2-5; D is perhaps TRBD1 (6 bases). The CDR3 has 14 residues. Per the germline V gene, CDR1 is MNHEY and CDR2 is SMNVEV (reference sequence). V was cut by 7 bases and J by 2 bases, with 14 bases left in between. Here the CDR3 DNA reads TGTGCCAGCACCTCCCTGACAGGACAAGAGACCCAGTACTTC. Its protein is CASTSLTGQETQYF.

This clone was counted between two and nine times. The gene calls are TRBV11-3 and TRBJ2-1; 14 bases line up with TRBD2. The CDR3 spans 18 residues. Unmatched junction bases numbered 10, after V lost 3 bases and J lost 6 bases. From germline, CDR1 is SGHNT and CDR2 YENEEA. CDR3: CASSLQKTGTSGSNEQFF. The CDR3 DNA reads as TGTGCCAGCAGCTTGCAAAAAACCGGGACTAGCGGGAGCAATGAGCAGTTCTTC.

The J gene is TRBJ2-1, the V gene TRBV6-2 or TRBV6-3, with 10 nucleotides matching TRBD2. Germline CDR1 is MNHEY and CDR2 is SVGEGT. The CDR3 is 14 residues long. V shed 6 bases and J 6 bases; nucleotides not matched to a gene: 5. The CDR3 DNA reads TGTGCCAGCAGACCTAGCGGGAGTGTCAATGAGCAGTTCTTC. Translation gives CASRPSGSVNEQFF.

V gene TRBV30 combines with J gene TRBJ2-5; D is undetermined. Germline V gene lookup returns CDR1 GTSNPN and CDR2 SVGIG (reference sequence). With 0 bases removed from V and 5 bases from J, the gap between germline ends came to 4 bases. The CDR3 contains 11 residues. The CDR3 is CAWSVQETQYF. Written as DNA, the CDR3 is TGTGCCTGGAGTGTACAGGAGACCCAGTACTTC. Using reference TRBV30 and TRBJ2-5 for the parts outside the CDR3, the full variable domain is SQTIHQWPATLVQPVGSPLSLECTVEGTSNPNLYWYRQAAGRGLQLLFYSVGIGQISSEVPQNLSASRPQDRQFILSSKKLLLSDSGFYLCAWSVQETQYFGPGTRLLVL.

The gene calls are TRBV2 and TRBJ2-1, with D possibly TRBD2 on 6 matching bases. Trimming shortened V by 9 bases and J by 2 bases, and 11 bases separated the two germline ends. Germline loops: CDR1 SNHLY, CDR2 FYNNEI. The CDR3 length is 13 residues. The CDR3 is CASAGGPYNEQFF. The CDR3 DNA sequence: TGTGCCAGTGCCGGAGGGCCCTACAATGAGCAGTTCTTC.

The chain couples TRBV28 to TRBJ2-5; no definite D call. The CDR3 totals 15 residues. Germline loops: CDR1 MDHEN, CDR2 SYDVKM. The ends were cut back, 2 bases at V and 11 bases at J, with 21 bases in the middle. The CDR3 protein is CASSLSVPTSISQYF. CDR3 DNA: TGTGCCAGCAGTTTAAGCGTCCCCACTTCAATTTCTCAGTACTTC.

The V call is TRBV7-2, the J call TRBJ1-2; 7 bases map to TRBD1. The CDR3 has 15 residues. CDR1 is SGHTA, CDR2 FQGNSA, per germline. V lost 4 bases, J lost 4 bases, and 9 bases stayed unmatched. The CDR3 reads CASSSSGAGGYGYTF. The CDR3 nucleotides read TGTGCCAGCAGCTCCAGCGGCGCAGGGGGCTATGGCTACACCTTC.

This chain connects TRBV28 to TRBJ1-1; the D is unclear. V was trimmed by 8 bases and J by 6 bases, leaving 22 bases between them. This CDR3 has 15 residues. Per the germline V gene, CDR1 is MDHEN and CDR2 is SYDVKM. The CDR3 region has the DNA TGTGCCAGCGCTCCGGTTCGGGCGGGCGGCGCTGAAGCTTTCTTT. Protein sequence: CASAPVRAGGAEAFF. The variable domain in full, completed from reference TRBV28 and TRBJ1-1, reads DVKVTQSSRYLVKRTGEKVFLECVQDMDHENMFWYRQDPGLGLRLIYFSYDVKMKEKGDIPEGYSVSREKKERFSLILESASTNQTSMYLCASAPVRAGGAEAFFGQGTRLTVV.

The table lists this clone with a few counts. The V and J genes are TRBV27 and TRBJ2-7, with D perhaps matching TRBD1 (6 bases). This CDR3 region has 15 residues. The V gene's germline CDR1 is MNHEY and CDR2 SMNVEV (reference sequence). Trimming shortened V by 6 bases and J by 0 bases, and 15 bases separated the two germline ends. Written as DNA, the CDR3 is TGTGCCAGCAGCCGTCGCGGACAGTCCTCCTACGAGCAGTACTTC. Translated: CASSRRGQSSYEQYF.

The chain links TRBV7-2 to TRBJ2-5; 10 bases align to TRBD2. The germline V gene encodes CDR1 SGHTA and CDR2 FQGNSA. The junction had 7 bases not matched to a gene; V was cut back by 5 bases and J by 4 bases. The CDR3 runs to 15 residues. The CDR3 loop reads CASSGSSGSPETQYF. CDR3 nucleotides: TGTGCCAGCAGCGGGTCTAGCGGGAGCCCAGAGACCCAGTACTTC.

The genes are TRBV24-1 and TRBJ1-5; TRBD1 agrees at 8 bases. The trim removed 4 bases at V and 1 base at J, leaving 5 bases unmatched. Germline V CDR1 and CDR2: KGHDR, SFDVKD. The CDR3 has 16 residues. Here the CDR3 DNA reads TGTGCCACCAGTGACCTGACAGGGGAGAGCAATCAGCCCCAGCATTTT. The encoded protein is CATSDLTGESNQPQHF.